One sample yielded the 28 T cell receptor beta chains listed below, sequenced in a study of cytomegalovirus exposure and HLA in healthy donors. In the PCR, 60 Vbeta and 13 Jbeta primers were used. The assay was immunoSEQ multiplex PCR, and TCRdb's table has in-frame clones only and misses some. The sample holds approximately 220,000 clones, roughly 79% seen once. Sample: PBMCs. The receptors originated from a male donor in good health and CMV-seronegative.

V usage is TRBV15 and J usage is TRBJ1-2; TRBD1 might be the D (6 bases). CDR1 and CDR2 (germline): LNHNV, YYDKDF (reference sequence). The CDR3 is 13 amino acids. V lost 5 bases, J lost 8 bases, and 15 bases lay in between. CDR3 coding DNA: TGTGCCACCAGCGTACCAGGGGTAGGAGGCTACACCTTC. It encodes CATSVPGVGGYTF. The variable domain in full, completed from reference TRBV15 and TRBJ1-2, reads DAMVIQNPRYQVTQFGKPVTLSCSQTLNHNVMYWYQQKSSQAPKLLFHYYDKDFNNEADTPDNFQSRRPNTSFCFLDIRSPGLGDTAMYLCATSVPGVGGYTFGSGTRLTVV.

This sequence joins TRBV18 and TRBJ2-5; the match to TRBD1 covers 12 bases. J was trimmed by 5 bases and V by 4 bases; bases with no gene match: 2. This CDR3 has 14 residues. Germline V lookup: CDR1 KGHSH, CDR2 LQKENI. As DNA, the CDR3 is TGTGCCAGCTCACGGGACAGGGGGCTGGAGACCCAGTACTTC. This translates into CASSRDRGLETQYF.

The CDR3 bases are TGTGCCAGCAGCGCGGACTATATGGCTGAGCAGTTCTTC. Translation gives CASSADYMAEQFF. The gene calls are TRBV7-7 and TRBJ2-1; D may be TRBD2 (6 bases). CDR3 size: 13 residues. Trimming stripped 5 bases from V and 9 bases from J, with 14 bases between. Germline V gene data show CDR1 as SSHAT and CDR2 as FNYEAQ (reference sequence).

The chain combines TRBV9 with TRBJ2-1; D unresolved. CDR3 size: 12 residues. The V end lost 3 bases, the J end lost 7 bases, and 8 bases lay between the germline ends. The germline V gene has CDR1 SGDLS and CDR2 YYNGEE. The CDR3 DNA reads TGTGCCAGCAGCGGGGCTTCAAATGAGCAGTTCTTC. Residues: CASSGASNEQFF.

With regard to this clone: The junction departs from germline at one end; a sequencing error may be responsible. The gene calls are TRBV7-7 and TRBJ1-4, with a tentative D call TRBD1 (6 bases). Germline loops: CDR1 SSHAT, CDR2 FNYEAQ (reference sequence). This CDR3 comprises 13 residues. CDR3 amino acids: CASSQGINEKLFF. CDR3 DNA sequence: TGTGCTAGCAGCCAGGGGATTAATGAAAAACTGTTTTTT.

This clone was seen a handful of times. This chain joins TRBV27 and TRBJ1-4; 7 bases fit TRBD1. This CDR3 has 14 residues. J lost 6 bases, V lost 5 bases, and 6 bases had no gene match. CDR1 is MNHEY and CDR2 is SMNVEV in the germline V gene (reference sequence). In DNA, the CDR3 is TGTGCCAGCAGTCAGGGACAGACCTATGAAAAACTGTTTTTT. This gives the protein CASSQGQTYEKLFF.

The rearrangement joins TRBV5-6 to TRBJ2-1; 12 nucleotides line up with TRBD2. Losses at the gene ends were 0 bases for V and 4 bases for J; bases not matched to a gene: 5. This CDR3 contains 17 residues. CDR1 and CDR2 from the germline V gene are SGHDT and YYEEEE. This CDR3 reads CASSLALAGGMYNEQFF. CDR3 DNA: TGTGCCAGCAGCTTGGCTCTAGCGGGGGGGATGTACAATGAGCAGTTCTTC.

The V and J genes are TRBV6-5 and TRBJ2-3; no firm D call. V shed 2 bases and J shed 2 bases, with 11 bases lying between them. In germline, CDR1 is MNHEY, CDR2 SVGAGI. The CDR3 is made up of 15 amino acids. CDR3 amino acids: CASSYVNGYTDTQYF. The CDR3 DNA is TGTGCCAGCAGTTACGTTAACGGTTACACAGATACGCAGTATTTT.

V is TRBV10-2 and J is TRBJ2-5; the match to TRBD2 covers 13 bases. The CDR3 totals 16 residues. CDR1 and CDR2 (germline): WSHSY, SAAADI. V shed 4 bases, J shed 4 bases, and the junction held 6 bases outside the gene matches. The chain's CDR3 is CASSGPRLAGGETQYF. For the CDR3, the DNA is TGCGCCAGCAGTGGGCCCAGACTAGCGGGAGGAGAGACCCAGTACTTC.

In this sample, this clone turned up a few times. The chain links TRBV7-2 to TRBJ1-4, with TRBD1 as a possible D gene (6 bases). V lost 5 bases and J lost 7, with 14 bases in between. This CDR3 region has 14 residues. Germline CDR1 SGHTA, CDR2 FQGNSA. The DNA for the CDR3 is TGTGCCAGCAGCCTACAGGGTTTCAGTGAAAAACTGTTTTTT. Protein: CASSLQGFSEKLFF.

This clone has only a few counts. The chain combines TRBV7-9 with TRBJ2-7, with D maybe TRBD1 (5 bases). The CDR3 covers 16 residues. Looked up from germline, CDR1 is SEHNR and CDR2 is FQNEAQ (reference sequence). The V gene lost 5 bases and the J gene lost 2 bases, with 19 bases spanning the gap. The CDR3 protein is CASSVLGAAGAYEQYF. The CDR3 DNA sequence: TGTGCCAGCAGCGTCCTAGGGGCCGCCGGTGCCTACGAGCAGTACTTC.

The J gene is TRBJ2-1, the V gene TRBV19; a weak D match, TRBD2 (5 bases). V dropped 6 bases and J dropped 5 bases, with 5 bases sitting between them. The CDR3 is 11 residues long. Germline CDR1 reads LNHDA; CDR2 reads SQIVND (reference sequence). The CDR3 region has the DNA TGTGCCAGTAGGGAGGACAATGAGCAGTTCTTC. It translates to CASREDNEQFF.

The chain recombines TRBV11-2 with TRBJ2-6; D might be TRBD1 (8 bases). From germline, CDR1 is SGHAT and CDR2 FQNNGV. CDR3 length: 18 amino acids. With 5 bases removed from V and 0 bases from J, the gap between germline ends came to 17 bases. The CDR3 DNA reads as TGTGCCAGCAGCCAACGACAGGGGAGGGACTCTGGGGCCAACGTCCTGACTTTC. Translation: CASSQRQGRDSGANVLTF.

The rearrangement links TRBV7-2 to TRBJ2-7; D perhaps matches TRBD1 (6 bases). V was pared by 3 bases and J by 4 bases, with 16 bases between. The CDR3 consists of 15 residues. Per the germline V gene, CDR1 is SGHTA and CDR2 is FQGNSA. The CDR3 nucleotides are TGTGCCAGCAGCTTCAGAACAGGGACATCGTACGAGCAGTACTTC. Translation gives CASSFRTGTSYEQYF.

The CDR3 loop is CASSHAGRSGELFF. The CDR3 DNA sequence: TGTGCCAGCAGCCACGCAGGGAGGTCCGGGGAGCTGTTTTTT. V is TRBV14 and J is TRBJ2-2, with TRBD2 as a possible D gene (6 bases). CDR3 length equals 14 residues. Trimming stripped 3 bases from V and 6 bases from J, with 11 bases between. Germline lookup yields CDR1 SGHDN and CDR2 FVKESK.

The CDR3 nucleotides are TGTGCCAGCAGCTTAACCCCCGGACAGGGAACTGGGGAGACCCAGTACTTC. Its translation: CASSLTPGQGTGETQYF. The genes are TRBV7-6 and TRBJ2-5, with 8 positions matching TRBD1. This CDR3 is built from 17 residues. J lost 5 bases, V lost 2 bases, and 13 bases had no gene match. Germline-derived CDR1 and CDR2 are SGHVS and FNYEAQ.

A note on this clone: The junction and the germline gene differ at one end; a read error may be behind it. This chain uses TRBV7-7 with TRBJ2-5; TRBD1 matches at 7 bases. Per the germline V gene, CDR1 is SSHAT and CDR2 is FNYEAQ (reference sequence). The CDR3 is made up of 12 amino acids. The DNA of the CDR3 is TGTGCTAGCAGCCCCCCCCAGGGGGCCCAGTACTTC. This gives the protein CASSPPQGAQYF.

The CDR3 coding sequence is TGTGCCAGCAGCTTAACAGTGGACAGGAATGAGGCAGATACGCAGTATTTT. Its protein product is CASSLTVDRNEADTQYF. This rearrangement joins TRBV7-3 to TRBJ2-3, with 7 bases identical to TRBD1. V lost 0 bases, J lost 4 bases, and 10 bases stayed unmatched. This CDR3 region has 17 residues. Germline lookup yields CDR1 SGHTA and CDR2 FQGTGA.

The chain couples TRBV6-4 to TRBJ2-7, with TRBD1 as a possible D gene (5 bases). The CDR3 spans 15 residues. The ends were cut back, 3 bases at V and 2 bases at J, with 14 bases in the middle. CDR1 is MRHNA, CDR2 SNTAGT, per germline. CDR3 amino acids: CASSESPGSTYEQYF. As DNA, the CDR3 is TGTGCCAGCAGTGAGTCCCCAGGGTCGACCTACGAGCAGTACTTC.

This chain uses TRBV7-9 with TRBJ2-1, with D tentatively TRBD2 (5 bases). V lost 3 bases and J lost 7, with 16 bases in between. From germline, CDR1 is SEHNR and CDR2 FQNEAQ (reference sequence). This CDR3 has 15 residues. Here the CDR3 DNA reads TGTGCCAGCAGCTTCCGGGATGGGATCCTTAATGAGCAGTTCTTC. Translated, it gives CASSFRDGILNEQFF.

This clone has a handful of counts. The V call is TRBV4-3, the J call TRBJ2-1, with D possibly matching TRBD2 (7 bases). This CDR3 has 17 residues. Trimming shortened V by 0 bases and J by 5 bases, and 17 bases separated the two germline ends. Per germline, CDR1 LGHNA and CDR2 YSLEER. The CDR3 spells CASSQDEGGRANNEQFF. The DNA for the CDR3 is TGCGCCAGCAGCCAAGACGAAGGGGGGAGGGCCAACAATGAGCAGTTCTTC.

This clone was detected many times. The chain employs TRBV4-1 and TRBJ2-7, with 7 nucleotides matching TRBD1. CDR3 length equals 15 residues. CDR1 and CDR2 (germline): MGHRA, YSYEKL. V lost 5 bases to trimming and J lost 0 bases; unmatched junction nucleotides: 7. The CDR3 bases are TGCGCCAGCAGCTTTAGTGACAGGGCCTCCTACGAGCAGTACTTC. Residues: CASSFSDRASYEQYF.

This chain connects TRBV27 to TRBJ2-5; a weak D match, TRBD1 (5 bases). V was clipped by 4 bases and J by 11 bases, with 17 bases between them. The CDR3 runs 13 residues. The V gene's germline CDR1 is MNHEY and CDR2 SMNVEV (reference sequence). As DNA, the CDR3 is TGTGCCAGCAGTTCTGGGGCTAGGGGAAGGCAGTACTTC. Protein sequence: CASSSGARGRQYF.

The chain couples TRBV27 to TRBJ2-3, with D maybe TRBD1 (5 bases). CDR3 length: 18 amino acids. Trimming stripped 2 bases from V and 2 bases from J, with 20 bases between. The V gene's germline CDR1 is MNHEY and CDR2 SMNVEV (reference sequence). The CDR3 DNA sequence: TGTGCCAGCAGTTTAGGTTTCAGGGCCCCTTTCGACACAGATACGCAGTATTTT. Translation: CASSLGFRAPFDTDTQYF.

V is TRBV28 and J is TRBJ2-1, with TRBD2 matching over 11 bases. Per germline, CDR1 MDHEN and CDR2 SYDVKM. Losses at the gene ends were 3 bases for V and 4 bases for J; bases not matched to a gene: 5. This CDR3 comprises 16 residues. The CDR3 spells CASSFDWTSGYNEQFF. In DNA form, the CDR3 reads TGTGCCAGCAGTTTCGATTGGACTAGCGGGTACAATGAGCAGTTCTTC.

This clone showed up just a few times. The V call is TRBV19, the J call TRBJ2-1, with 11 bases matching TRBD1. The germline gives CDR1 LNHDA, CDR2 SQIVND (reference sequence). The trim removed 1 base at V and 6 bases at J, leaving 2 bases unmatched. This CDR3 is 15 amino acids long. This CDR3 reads CASSIGGQGANEQFF. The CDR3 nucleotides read TGTGCCAGTAGTATAGGAGGACAGGGGGCCAATGAGCAGTTCTTC.

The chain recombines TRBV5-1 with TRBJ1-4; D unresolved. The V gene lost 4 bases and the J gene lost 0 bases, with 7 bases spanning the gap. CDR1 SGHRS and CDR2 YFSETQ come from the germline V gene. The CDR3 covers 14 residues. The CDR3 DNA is TGCGCCAGCAGCCCCCTTGCAACTAATGAAAAACTGTTTTTT. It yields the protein CASSPLATNEKLFF.

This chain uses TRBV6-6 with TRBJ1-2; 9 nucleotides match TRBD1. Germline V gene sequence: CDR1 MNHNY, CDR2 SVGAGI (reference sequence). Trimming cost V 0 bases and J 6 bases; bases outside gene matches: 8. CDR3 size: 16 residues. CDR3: CASSYSGDRVRDGYTF. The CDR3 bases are TGTGCCAGCAGTTACTCGGGGGACAGGGTGAGGGATGGCTACACCTTC.